This T cell receptor beta chain was sequenced for a study of blood T cell repertoires in COVID-19. Repertoires were generated with immunoSEQ multiplex PCR, while TCRdb's copy carries only in-frame clones and drops some. The sample has 70,000 to 100,000 clones, 72% seen once; the top ten hold approximately 25%. The sequencing input was peripheral blood. This sequence was found in a woman between 55 and 75 years old in a cohort sampled during active or convalescent COVID-19.

The CDR3 coding sequence is TGTGCCAGCAGCTTATTGCGTCGAGGGTCGGCCGGGGTTGAAGCTTTCTTT. Its translation is CASSLLRRGSAGVEAFF. V and J are TRBV7-8 and TRBJ1-1; D unresolved. Deletions cut 2 bases from V and 7 bases from J, with 23 bases between. The CDR3 has 17 residues. Germline CDR1 reads SGHVS; CDR2 reads FQNEAQ. The full variable domain, rest sourced from reference TRBV7-8 and TRBJ1-1, is GAGVSQSPRYKVAKRGQDVALRCDPISGHVSLFWYQQALGQGPEFLTYFQNEAQLDKSGLPSDRFFAERPEGSVSTLKIQRTQQEDSAVYLCASSLLRRGSAGVEAFFGQGTRLTVV.